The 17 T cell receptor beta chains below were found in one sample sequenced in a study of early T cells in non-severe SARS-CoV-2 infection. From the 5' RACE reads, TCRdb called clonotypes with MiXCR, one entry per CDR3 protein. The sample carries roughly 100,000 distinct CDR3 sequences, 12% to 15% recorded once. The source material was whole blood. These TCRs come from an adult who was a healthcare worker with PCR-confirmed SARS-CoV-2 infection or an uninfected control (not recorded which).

The CDR3 nucleotides read TGCGCCAGCAGCTCGGGGACAGGGGGTGTCGGGTTCACCTACGAGCAGTACTTC. Translating it yields CASSSGTGGVGFTYEQYF. The chain employs TRBV5-1 and TRBJ2-7; 11 bases fit TRBD1. The CDR3 loop spans 18 amino acids. Germline CDR1 SGHRS, CDR2 YFSETQ. The junction had 13 bases not matched to a gene; V was cut back by 3 bases and J by 2 bases.

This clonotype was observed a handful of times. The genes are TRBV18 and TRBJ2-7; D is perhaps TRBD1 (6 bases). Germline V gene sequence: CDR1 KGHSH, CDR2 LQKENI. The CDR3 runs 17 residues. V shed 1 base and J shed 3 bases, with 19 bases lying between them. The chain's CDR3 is CASSPRGTMPPFYEQYF. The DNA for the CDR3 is TGTGCCAGCTCACCACGGGGGACAATGCCGCCGTTCTACGAGCAGTACTTC.

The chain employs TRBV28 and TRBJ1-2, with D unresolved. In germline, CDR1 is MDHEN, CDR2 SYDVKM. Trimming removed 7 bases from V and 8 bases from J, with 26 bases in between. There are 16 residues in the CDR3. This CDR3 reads CASKSHGQFYDFGYTF. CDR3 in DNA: TGTGCCAGCAAAAGCCATGGGCAGTTCTATGATTTCGGCTACACCTTC.

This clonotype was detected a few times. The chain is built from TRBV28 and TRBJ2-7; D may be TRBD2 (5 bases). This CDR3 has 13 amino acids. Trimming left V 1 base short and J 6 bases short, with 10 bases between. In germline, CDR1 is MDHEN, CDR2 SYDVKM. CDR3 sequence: CASSLSGRTEQYF. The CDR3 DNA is TGTGCCAGCAGTTTATCGGGAAGGACCGAGCAGTACTTC.

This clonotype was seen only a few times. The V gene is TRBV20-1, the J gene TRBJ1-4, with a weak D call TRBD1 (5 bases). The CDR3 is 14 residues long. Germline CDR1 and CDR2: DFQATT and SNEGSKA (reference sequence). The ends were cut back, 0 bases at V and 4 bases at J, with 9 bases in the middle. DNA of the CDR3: TGCAGTGCTAGAGATTGGCAGGGTAATGAAAAACTGTTTTTT. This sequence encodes CSARDWQGNEKLFF.

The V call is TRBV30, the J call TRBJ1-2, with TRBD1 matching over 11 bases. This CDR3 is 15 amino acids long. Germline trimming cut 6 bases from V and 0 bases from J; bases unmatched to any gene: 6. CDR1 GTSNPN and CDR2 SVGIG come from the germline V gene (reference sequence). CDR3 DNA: TGTGCCTGCCGGGACAGGGGGAATACTAACTATGGCTACACCTTC. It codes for CACRDRGNTNYGYTF.

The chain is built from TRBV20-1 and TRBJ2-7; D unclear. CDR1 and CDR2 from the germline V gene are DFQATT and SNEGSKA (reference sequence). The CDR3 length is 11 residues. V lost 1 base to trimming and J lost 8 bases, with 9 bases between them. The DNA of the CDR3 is TGCAGTGCTAGAGCGGATTCTAAGCAGTACTTC. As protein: CSARADSKQYF.

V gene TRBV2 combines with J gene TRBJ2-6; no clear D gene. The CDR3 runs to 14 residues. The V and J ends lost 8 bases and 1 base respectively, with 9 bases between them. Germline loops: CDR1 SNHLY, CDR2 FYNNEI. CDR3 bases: TGTGCCAGCCGAGACTCATCTGGGGCCAACGTCCTGACTTTC. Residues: CASRDSSGANVLTF.

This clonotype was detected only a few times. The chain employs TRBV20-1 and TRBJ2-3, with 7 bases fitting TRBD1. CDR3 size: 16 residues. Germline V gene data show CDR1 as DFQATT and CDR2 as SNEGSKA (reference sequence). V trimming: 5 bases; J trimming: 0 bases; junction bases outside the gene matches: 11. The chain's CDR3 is CSALSPDRLSTDTQYF. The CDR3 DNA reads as TGCAGTGCTCTTTCCCCGGACAGGTTAAGCACAGATACGCAGTATTTT.

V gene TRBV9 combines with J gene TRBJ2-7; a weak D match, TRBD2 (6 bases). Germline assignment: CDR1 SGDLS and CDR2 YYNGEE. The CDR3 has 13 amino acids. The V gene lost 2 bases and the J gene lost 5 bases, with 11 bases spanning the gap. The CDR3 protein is CASSVGGINEQYF. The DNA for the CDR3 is TGTGCCAGCAGCGTGGGGGGAATAAACGAGCAGTACTTC.

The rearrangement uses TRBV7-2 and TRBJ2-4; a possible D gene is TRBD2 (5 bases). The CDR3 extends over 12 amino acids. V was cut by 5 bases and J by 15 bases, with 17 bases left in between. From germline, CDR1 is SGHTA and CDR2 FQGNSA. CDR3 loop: CASSADRGFRYF. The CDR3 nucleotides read TGTGCCAGCAGCGCAGATCGGGGATTTAGGTACTTC.

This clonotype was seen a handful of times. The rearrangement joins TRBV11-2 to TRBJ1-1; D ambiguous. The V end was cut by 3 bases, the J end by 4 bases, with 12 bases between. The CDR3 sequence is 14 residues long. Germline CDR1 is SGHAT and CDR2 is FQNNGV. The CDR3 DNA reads TGTGCCAGCAGCTTGAGGTATGGGAGCACTGAAGCTTTCTTT. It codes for CASSLRYGSTEAFF.

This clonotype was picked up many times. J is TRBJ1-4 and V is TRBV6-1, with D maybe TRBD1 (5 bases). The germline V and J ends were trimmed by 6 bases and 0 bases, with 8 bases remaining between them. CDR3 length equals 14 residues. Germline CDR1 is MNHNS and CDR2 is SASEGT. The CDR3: CASSGAPTNEKLFF. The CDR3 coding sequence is TGTGCCAGCAGCGGGGCTCCAACTAATGAAAAACTGTTTTTT.

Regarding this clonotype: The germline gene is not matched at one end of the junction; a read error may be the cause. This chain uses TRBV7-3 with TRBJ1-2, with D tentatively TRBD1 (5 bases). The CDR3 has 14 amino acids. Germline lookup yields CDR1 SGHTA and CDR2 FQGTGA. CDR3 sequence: CVSSPGPANYGYTF. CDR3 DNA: TGTGTCAGCAGCCCGGGGCCAGCTAACTATGGCTACACCTTC.

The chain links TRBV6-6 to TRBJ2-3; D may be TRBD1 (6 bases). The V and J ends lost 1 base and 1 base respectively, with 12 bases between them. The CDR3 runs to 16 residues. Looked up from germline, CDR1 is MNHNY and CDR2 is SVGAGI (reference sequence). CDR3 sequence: CASSYYLGAGTDTQYF. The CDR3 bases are TGTGCCAGCAGTTACTATTTGGGGGCGGGCACAGATACGCAGTATTTT.

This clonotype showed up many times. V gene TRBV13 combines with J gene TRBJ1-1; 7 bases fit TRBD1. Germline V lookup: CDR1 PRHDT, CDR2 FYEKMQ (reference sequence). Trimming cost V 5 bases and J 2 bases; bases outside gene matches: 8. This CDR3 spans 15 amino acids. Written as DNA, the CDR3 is TGTGCCAGCAGCACAGGACAGGACTTAAACACTGAAGCTTTCTTT. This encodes CASSTGQDLNTEAFF.

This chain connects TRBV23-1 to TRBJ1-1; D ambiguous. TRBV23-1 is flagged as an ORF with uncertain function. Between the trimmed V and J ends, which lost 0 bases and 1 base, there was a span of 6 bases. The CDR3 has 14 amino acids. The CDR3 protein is CASSQSVPNTEAFF. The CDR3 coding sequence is TGCGCCAGCAGTCAATCGGTCCCGAACACTGAAGCTTTCTTT.